These T cell receptor beta chains were read from a single sample in a study of blood T cell repertoires in COVID-19. Sequencing was performed with immunoSEQ multiplex PCR; in TCRdb, only in-frame clones are kept and a portion is missing. The table has 150,000 or so clones, approximately 80% seen once. Input material: PBMCs or T cells enriched from blood (not recorded which). Every receptor here comes from a woman in her 50s who had recovered from COVID-19. CDR3s include the opening cysteine and the closing phenylalanine or tryptophan. A D gene is named only where the DNA matches it firmly. The size of a clone is reported for some rows only, either as once, few or many, or as a class for expanded clones.

>TRBJ2-6|TRBV5-6|NA|16|NA
CASSLFGGNGANVLTF
TGTGCCAGCAGCTTGTTCGGCGGGAATGGGGCCAACGTCCTGACTTTC
>TRBJ1-1|TRBV19|NA|13|NA
CASSMWGPTEAFF
TGTGCCAGTAGTATGTGGGGCCCCACTGAAGCTTTCTTT
>TRBJ1-1|TRBV29-1|TRBD1|14|NA
CSVDGTGGPTEAFF
TGCAGCGTTGACGGGACAGGGGGCCCCACTGAAGCTTTCTTT
>TRBJ1-4|TRBV6-5|NA|14|NA
CASSPLPRDEKLFF
TGTGCCAGCAGCCCACTTCCCCGGGATGAAAAACTGTTTTTT
>TRBJ2-7|TRBV5-4|NA|13|NA
CASSYRDSYEQYF
TGTGCCAGCAGCTACAGGGACTCCTACGAGCAGTACTTC
>TRBJ2-1|TRBV24-1|TRBD2|15|few
CATRRLAGGPYEQFF
TGTGCCACCAGGAGACTAGCGGGGGGGCCTTACGAGCAGTTCTTC
>TRBJ2-3|TRBV3-1/TRBV3-2|TRBD2|15|NA
CASSEGLGWTDTQYF
TGTGCCAGCAGCGAGGGACTAGGGTGGACAGATACGCAGTATTTT
>TRBJ1-5|TRBV19|TRBD1|13|NA
CANYRGGNQPQHF
TGTGCCAACTACAGGGGGGGCAATCAGCCCCAGCATTTT
>TRBJ1-5|TRBV6-2/TRBV6-3|TRBD1|18|NA
CASSSPPGQGSSNQPQHF
TGTGCCAGCAGTTCCCCACCCGGACAGGGGTCTAGCAATCAGCCCCAGCATTTT
>TRBJ1-4|TRBV19|NA|14|NA
CASSTGSQSEKLFF
TGTGCCAGTAGCACCGGGAGCCAGTCCGAAAAACTGTTTTTT
>TRBJ2-3|TRBV4-3|TRBD2|16|NA
CASSNGLAGGGDTQYF
TGCGCCAGCAGCAACGGACTAGCGGGAGGTGGGGATACGCAGTATTTT
>TRBJ2-7|TRBV7-8|NA|13|NA
CASSFLMSYEQYF
TGTGCCAGCAGCTTTCTGATGAGCTACGAGCAGTACTTC
>TRBJ1-2|TRBV18|NA|15|few
CASSQDNRAPYGYTF
TGTGCCAGCTCACAAGATAACAGGGCCCCCTATGGCTACACCTTC
>TRBJ2-5|TRBV5-3|TRBD1|15|NA
CARSLVDRGRETQYF
TGTGCCAGAAGCTTGGTGGACAGGGGCAGGGAGACCCAGTACTTC
>TRBJ2-7|TRBV11-2|NA|16|NA
CASSPERTLGTYEQYF
TGTGCCAGCAGCCCTGAACGCACACTAGGAACCTACGAGCAGTACTTC
>TRBJ2-2|TRBV27|TRBD1|15|NA
CASSLAGGRAGELFF
TGTGCCAGCAGTTTGGCAGGGGGTAGGGCCGGGGAGCTGTTTTTT
>TRBJ1-1|TRBV10-3|NA|12|NA
CAAQGMNTEAFF
TGTGCCGCCCAGGGCATGAACACTGAAGCTTTCTTT
>TRBJ2-4|TRBV27|TRBD2|14|NA
CASSSRAGGNIQYF
TGTGCCAGCAGCTCCCGAGCGGGAGGGAACATTCAGTACTTC
>TRBJ2-7|TRBV11-3|NA|12|NA
CASSLSSYEQYF
TGTGCCAGCAGCTTATCCAGTTACGAGCAGTACTTC
>TRBJ2-2|TRBV7-8|NA|13|few
CASSNRVPGELFF
TGTGCCAGCAGCAACAGGGTTCCCGGGGAGCTGTTTTTT
>TRBJ1-2|TRBV21-1|NA|16|NA
CASRKNSGTGHYGYTF
TGTGCCAGCAGGAAAAATTCCGGGACAGGGCACTATGGCTACACCTTC
>TRBJ1-4|TRBV18|TRBD1|17|NA
CASSQRGQGNTNEKLFF
TGTGCCAGCTCACAGAGGGGACAGGGGAATACTAATGAAAAACTGTTTTTT